The rows below give T cell receptor beta chains drawn from one sample of a study of T cells in Graves' hyperthyroidism and ophthalmopathy. TCRdb re-analysed the multiplex PCR reads in MiXCR, keeping a single row per CDR3 protein. Seen here are more than 550,000 distinct CDR3 sequences, about 45% observed once, and the top ten hold approximately 7.2%. Sequencing was done on a sample of peripheral blood or thyroid tissue (not recorded which). Receptors were obtained from an adult man with Graves' disease, either hyperthyroidism or ophthalmopathy (not recorded which). Each CDR3 is given with its conserved first and last residue. The D gene is left open where the match is weak. A row's size may be missing; if present it is once, few, many or a size class.

>.|14|TRBJ1-2|.|TRBV12-3/TRBV12-4
CASRAGHPGDGYTF
TGTGCCAGCAGGGCCGGACACCCCGGAGATGGCTACACCTTC
>once|15|TRBJ1-2|TRBD1|TRBV9
CASSDGRDRAWGYTF
TGTGCCAGCAGCGATGGCCGGGACAGGGCGTGGGGCTACACCTTC
>.|14|TRBJ1-5|.|TRBV10-3
CAISVGGSNQPQHF
TGTGCCATCAGTGTTGGGGGGAGTAATCAGCCCCAGCATTTT
>.|16|TRBJ1-5|.|TRBV12-3/TRBV12-4
CASSKTGNWGNQPQHF
TGTGCCAGCAGTAAAACAGGGAATTGGGGCAATCAGCCCCAGCATTTT
>.|15|TRBJ2-7|TRBD2|TRBV5-4
CASSLGTGGDYEQYF
TGTGCCAGCAGCTTGGGTACGGGGGGTGACTACGAGCAGTACTTC
>.|15|TRBJ1-1|TRBD1|TRBV2
CASSTGQKFNTEAFF
TGTGCCAGCAGTACGGGACAGAAATTCAACACTGAAGCTTTCTTT
>once|18|TRBJ2-5|TRBD2|TRBV29-1
CSAERGLGTSGTGETQYF
TGCAGCGCCGAGAGGGGGCTTGGGACTAGCGGGACGGGAGAGACCCAGTACTTC
>few|17|TRBJ2-2|.|TRBV7-2
CASSLVVLAIRAGELFF
TGTGCCAGCAGCTTAGTAGTCCTAGCGATTAGGGCCGGGGAGCTGTTTTTT
>many|14|TRBJ1-2|.|TRBV5-5
CASSLSYGDYGYTF
TGTGCCAGCAGCTTGTCCTACGGCGACTATGGCTACACCTTC
>.|11|TRBJ1-4|.|TRBV20-1
CSASTGEKLFF
TGCAGTGCTTCCACAGGGGAAAAACTGTTTTTT
>.|14|TRBJ1-6|TRBD1|TRBV12-3/TRBV12-4
CASSQTGYNSPLHF
TGTGCCAGCAGTCAGACAGGGTATAATTCACCCCTCCACTTT
>.|17|TRBJ2-6|TRBD1|TRBV7-2
CASSFRDRGYGANVLTF
TGTGCCAGCAGCTTCCGGGACAGGGGATACGGGGCCAACGTCCTGACTTTC
>few|14|TRBJ1-1|.|TRBV5-1
CASSFIQGGTEAFF
TGCGCCAGCAGCTTCATACAGGGCGGCACTGAAGCTTTCTTT
>many|17|TRBJ1-5|TRBD1|TRBV7-9
CASSLQTGLDINQPQHF
TGTGCCAGCAGCCTACAGACAGGGTTAGATATCAATCAGCCCCAGCATTTT
>few|15|TRBJ1-1|TRBD1|TRBV10-2
CASTYGGQLNTEAFF
TGCGCCAGCACTTACGGGGGACAGTTGAACACTGAAGCTTTCTTT
>.|18|TRBJ1-3|TRBD1|TRBV9
CASSVRGPDRVLGNTIYF
TGTGCCAGCAGCGTACGCGGCCCGGACAGGGTTCTTGGAAACACCATATATTTT
>.|22|TRBJ1-4|.|TRBV19
CASSIGPGRSYTTGTEIEKLFF
TGTGCCAGTAGTATAGGCCCGGGACGGTCCTATACTACTGGCACAGAGATAGAAAAACTGTTTTTT
>few|17|TRBJ2-7|TRBD1|TRBV7-9
CASSLGGTGTGAYEQYF
TGTGCCAGCAGCTTAGGAGGGACAGGGACCGGCGCCTACGAGCAGTACTTC
>once|15|TRBJ1-6|.|TRBV7-8
CASSLVGRGDSPLHF
TGTGCCAGCAGCTTAGTAGGGAGGGGGGATTCACCCCTCCACTTT
>.|13|TRBJ2-7|.|TRBV5-6
CASGLDGSYEQYF
TGTGCCAGCGGATTGGACGGATCCTACGAGCAGTACTTC